Sequencing of this TCR beta chain was carried out in a study of blood T cells in healthy people across ages. For the second PCR, which ran for roughly 6 to 12 cycles, a sample-barcoded 5' primer and a J-beta primer mix were used. TCRdb fed the 5' RACE reads into MiXCR, producing one record per CDR3 protein. Of under 1,100,000 distinct CDR3 sequences in the sample, around 27% were seen once. The CDR3 is 14 amino acids. Germline-derived CDR1 and CDR2 are LGHDT and YNNKEL (reference sequence). The ends lost 1 base at V and 10 bases at J; junction bases unmatched: 3. This clonotype was seen a handful of times. The data also belong to a second study, concerning T cells of mothers and their children.

The sequencing input was blood. The chain couples TRBV3-1 to TRBJ2-1; 11 bases map to TRBD2. The sequence came from a girl under 10 years old in good health. Here the CDR3 reads CASSQGLAGREQFF. CDR3 sequence (DNA): TGTGCCAGCAGCCAAGGACTAGCGGGAAGGGAGCAGTTCTTC.